This T cell receptor (beta chain) was recorded in a study of blood T cell repertoires in COVID-19. About the research overall: The samples span acute and convalescent COVID-19 from the United States, Italy and Spain. PBMCs, B-cell-depleted T cells, or T cells were the source of the cDNA or gDNA that made up the material.

This clone was detected only a few times. How the authors handled the data: Reference gene primer amplification gave estimated nucleated cell counts. TCRdb keeps only in-frame clones here, not all; method: immunoSEQ multiplex PCR. V, J and clone size are taken as reported in that table, and D and trimming were inferred from the DNA itself. The data hold about 210,000 clones, with around nine tenths observed a single time. Germline V lookup: CDR1 SEHNR, CDR2 FQNEAQ (reference sequence). V lost 2 bases and J lost 7, with 21 bases in between. CDR3 length: 17 amino acids. This receptor was taken from a woman in her thirties or forties with acute or convalescent COVID-19. The genes are TRBV7-9 and TRBJ2-1; the D gene is possibly TRBD2 (7 bases). The sample comprised peripheral blood. This chain's CDR3 is CASSLLQGSGEVNEQFF. The CDR3, as DNA: TGTGCCAGCAGCTTACTTCAGGGGAGCGGGGAAGTGAATGAGCAGTTCTTC.